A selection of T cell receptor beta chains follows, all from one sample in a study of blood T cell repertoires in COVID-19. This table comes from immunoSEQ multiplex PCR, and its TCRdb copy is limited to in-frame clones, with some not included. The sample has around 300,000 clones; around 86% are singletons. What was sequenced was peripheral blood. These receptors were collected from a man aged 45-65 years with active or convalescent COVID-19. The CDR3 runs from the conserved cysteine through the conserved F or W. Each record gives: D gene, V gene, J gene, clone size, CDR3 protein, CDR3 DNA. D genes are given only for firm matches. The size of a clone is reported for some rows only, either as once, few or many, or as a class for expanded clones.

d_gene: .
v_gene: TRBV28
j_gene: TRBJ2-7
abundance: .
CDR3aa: CASSSAGGTGTGNYEQYF
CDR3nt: TGTGCCAGCAGTTCAGCGGGAGGAACCGGGACAGGTAATTACGAGCAGTACTTC

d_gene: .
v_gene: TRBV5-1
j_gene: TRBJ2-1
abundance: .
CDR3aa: CASSLAMSTGWDEQFF
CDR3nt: TGCGCCAGCAGCTTGGCCATGAGTACAGGGTGGGATGAGCAGTTCTTC

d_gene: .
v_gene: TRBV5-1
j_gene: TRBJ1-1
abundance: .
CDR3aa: CASSLQFREGNTEAFF
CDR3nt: TGCGCCAGCAGCTTGCAGTTCAGGGAGGGGAACACTGAAGCTTTCTTT

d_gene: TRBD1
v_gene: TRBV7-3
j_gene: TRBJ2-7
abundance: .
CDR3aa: CASSPQGASYEQYF
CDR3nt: TGTGCCAGCAGCCCGCAGGGGGCTTCCTACGAGCAGTACTTC

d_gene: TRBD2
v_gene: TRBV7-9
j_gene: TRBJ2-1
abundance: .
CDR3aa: CASSPRRLAGANEQFF
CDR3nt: TGTGCCAGCAGCCCCCGTCGGCTAGCGGGGGCGAATGAGCAGTTCTTC

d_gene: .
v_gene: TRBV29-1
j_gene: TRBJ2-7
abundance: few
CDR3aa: CSVQILQGSGAYEQYF
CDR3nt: TGCAGCGTTCAAATTCTTCAGGGGAGCGGGGCCTACGAGCAGTACTTC

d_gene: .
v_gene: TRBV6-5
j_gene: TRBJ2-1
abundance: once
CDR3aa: CASRQDYLSYNEQFF
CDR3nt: TGTGCCAGCAGACAGGACTACCTCTCCTACAATGAGCAGTTCTTC

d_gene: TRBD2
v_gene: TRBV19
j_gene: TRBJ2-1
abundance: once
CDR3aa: CASSIGGRAGNEQFF
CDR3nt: TGTGCCAGTAGTATAGGCGGGAGGGCCGGGAATGAGCAGTTCTTC

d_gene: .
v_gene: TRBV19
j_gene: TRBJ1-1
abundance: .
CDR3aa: CASSRRGNTEAFF
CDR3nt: TGTGCCAGTAGTCGACGGGGGAACACTGAAGCTTTCTTT

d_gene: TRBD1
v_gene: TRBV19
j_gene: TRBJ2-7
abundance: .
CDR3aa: CASSISGGFYEQYF
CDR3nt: TGTGCCAGTAGTATATCAGGGGGTTTCTACGAGCAGTACTTC

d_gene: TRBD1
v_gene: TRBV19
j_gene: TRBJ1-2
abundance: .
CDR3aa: CASSAQGVAAGYTF
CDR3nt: TGTGCCAGTAGTGCACAGGGGGTAGCTGCAGGCTACACCTTC

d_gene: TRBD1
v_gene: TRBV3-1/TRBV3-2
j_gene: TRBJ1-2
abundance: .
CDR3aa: CASSNRGQEGGYTF
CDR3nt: TGTGCCAGCAGCAACCGGGGACAGGAGGGGGGCTACACCTTC

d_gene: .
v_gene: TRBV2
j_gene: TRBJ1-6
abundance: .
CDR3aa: CASSARQVRSLHF
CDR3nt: TGTGCCAGCAGTGCCCGACAGGTGAGGTCCCTCCACTTT

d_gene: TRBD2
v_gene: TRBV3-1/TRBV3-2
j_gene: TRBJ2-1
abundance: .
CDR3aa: CASSSRASGRGSYNEQFF
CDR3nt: TGTGCCAGCAGCTCCAGGGCTAGCGGGAGGGGCTCCTACAATGAGCAGTTCTTC

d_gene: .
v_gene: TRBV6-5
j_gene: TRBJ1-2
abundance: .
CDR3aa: CAVWGGRYGYTF
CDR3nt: TGTGCCGTATGGGGGGGCCGCTATGGCTACACCTTC

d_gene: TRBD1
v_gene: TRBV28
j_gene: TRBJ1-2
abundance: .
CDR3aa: CASSLTRDRRYGYTF
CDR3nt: TGTGCCAGCAGTCTGACCCGGGACAGGCGGTACGGCTACACCTTC

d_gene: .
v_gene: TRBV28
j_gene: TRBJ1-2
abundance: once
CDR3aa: CASSLFSQAQANYGYTF
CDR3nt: TGTGCCAGCAGTTTATTCTCGCAGGCCCAAGCTAACTATGGCTACACCTTC

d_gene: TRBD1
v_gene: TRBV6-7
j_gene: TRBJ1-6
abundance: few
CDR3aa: CASSRGQGVYDSPLHF
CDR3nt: TGTGCCAGCAGTCGTGGACAGGGAGTGTACGATTCACCCCTCCACTTT

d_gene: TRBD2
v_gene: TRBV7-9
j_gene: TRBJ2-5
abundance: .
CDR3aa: CASSLLAGGGETQYF
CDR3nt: TGTGCCAGCAGCCTACTAGCGGGGGGTGGAGAGACCCAGTACTTC

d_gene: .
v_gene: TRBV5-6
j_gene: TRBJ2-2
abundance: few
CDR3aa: CASSLLQVNTGELFF
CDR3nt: TGTGCCAGCAGCTTGTTACAGGTTAACACCGGGGAGCTGTTTTTT

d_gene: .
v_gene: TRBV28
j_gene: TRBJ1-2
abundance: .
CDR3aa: CASSPLDYGYTF
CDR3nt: TGTGCCAGCAGTCCCCTCGACTATGGCTACACCTTC

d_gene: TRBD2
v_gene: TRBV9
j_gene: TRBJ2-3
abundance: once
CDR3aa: CASSLRTSGSGADTQYF
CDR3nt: TGTGCCAGCAGCCTTCGGACTAGCGGGAGTGGGGCAGATACGCAGTATTTT